This TCR beta chain was recovered during a study of T cell repertoires in cytomegalovirus infection. At the level of the study: Used in the study were CMV epitopes, some recently identified and HLA-C-restricted, others well-studied and HLA-B-restricted. A matching HLA type, together with CMV infection, was signaled by public TCR beta signatures.

Only a few counts were recorded for this clonotype. The target antigen is unknown. Germline V gives CDR1 SGHVS, CDR2 FNYEAQ. Trimming cost V 5 bases and J 5 bases, with 15 bases left between them. CDR3 length: 14 residues. TCRdb re-analysed the reads in MiXCR, keeping a single row per CDR3 protein. The sample lists hundreds of thousands of distinct CDR3 sequences, roughly a third occurring once. Findings of the study overall: HLA-C-restricted CMV clonotypes gave the most frequent clonotype in two of eight donors.

The clonotype comes from a human donor in good health (CMV status not recorded). Some clones in this sample may be carry-over from other donors' samples. The genes are TRBV7-6 and TRBJ2-5; D possibly corresponds to TRBD2 (5 bases). The material was cultured PBMCs, obtained from culture after CMV antigen stimulation. The CDR3 DNA reads TGTGCCAGCAGCATGAACGCGGGTTATGAGACCCAGTACTTC. This gives the protein CASSMNAGYETQYF.